This T cell receptor (beta chain) was sequenced in a study of blood T cell repertoires in COVID-19. From germline, CDR1 is MNHEY and CDR2 SMNVEV (reference sequence). This CDR3 is built from 15 residues. V lost 3 bases and J lost 4, with 10 bases in between. Participants reported their clinical history, and cohort assignment relied on those reports. Per the study methods: Cell counts per sample came from amplifying reference gene primers. This table comes from immunoSEQ multiplex PCR, and its TCRdb copy is limited to in-frame clones, with some not included. V, J and clone size reflect that table, while D and trimming were determined from the DNA. Here the sample spans 210,000 or so clones, 70% to 90% being singletons.

The sample taken for sequencing was PBMCs or T cells enriched from blood (not recorded which). The TCR was taken from a man younger than 45 who had recovered from COVID-19. The chain links TRBV27 to TRBJ1-6, with D possibly matching TRBD1 (5 bases). CDR3 nucleotide sequence: TGTGCCAGCAGTTTCAGGACATCTTATAATTCACCCCTCCACTTT. The encoded protein is CASSFRTSYNSPLHF.